This TCR beta chain originates from a study of CD8+CD57+ T cells in acquired aplastic anemia. Study-level results: Patients and controls had CD8+ Simpson's diversity values that were not significantly distinct. Between patients and controls, roughly 29 CD8+ CDR3 sequences were found in common.

As to this clonotype: Its antigen is still unknown.

All patients picked for sequencing had shown, by flow cytometry, an expansion of CD8+CD57+ cells. Every patient had severe acquired aplastic anemia. The CDR3 spans 16 residues. CDR1 and CDR2 (germline): SEHNR, FQNEAQ (reference sequence). V lost 5 bases and J lost 2, with 15 bases in between. According to the study, genomic DNA was the template for TCR beta VDJ and CDR3 profiling. From the reads, TCRdb called clonotypes with MiXCR, one entry per CDR3 protein. The sample includes roughly 180,000 distinct CDR3 sequences, more than 60% of them seen just once. The V call is TRBV7-9, the J call TRBJ1-4; weak D call: TRBD1 (5 bases). The source of this sequence is a human donor with aplastic anemia. Sequenced: sorted CD4+, CD8+, or CD8+CD57+ T cells (not recorded which) from PBMCs. The CDR3 spells CASSPGLRDTNEKLFF. The CDR3 DNA reads TGTGCCAGCAGCCCGGGGCTCAGGGACACTAATGAAAAACTGTTTTTT.